The 18 T cell receptor beta chains presented below share a single source sample, sequenced in a study of blood T cell repertoires in COVID-19. Sequencing was performed with immunoSEQ multiplex PCR; in TCRdb, only in-frame clones are kept and a portion is missing. The table has about 72,000 clones, about 81% seen once. Material for sequencing was peripheral blood. The receptors originated from a human donor in a cohort sampled during active COVID-19.

The chain joins TRBV7-9 to TRBJ2-1; possible D gene TRBD1, 5 bases. There are 15 residues in the CDR3. Trimming cost V 4 bases and J 6 bases, with 16 bases left between them. CDR1 and CDR2 from the germline V gene are SEHNR and FQNEAQ (reference sequence). The CDR3 loop is CASSSVDRIGNEQFF. The CDR3 coding sequence is TGTGCCAGCAGCTCGGTTGACAGAATAGGCAATGAGCAGTTCTTC.

The chain combines TRBV4-1 with TRBJ2-1; TRBD2 might be the D (6 bases). The germline V gene has CDR1 MGHRA and CDR2 YSYEKL. This CDR3 has 15 amino acids. V was clipped by 3 bases and J by 9 bases, with 18 bases between them. For the CDR3, the DNA is TGCGCCAGCAGCCAGGCCGGGAGAGGGTCCCCTGAGCAGTTCTTC. Translating it yields CASSQAGRGSPEQFF.

This chain joins TRBV6-5 and TRBJ1-2; TRBD1 matches at 10 bases. The germline V gene has CDR1 MNHEY and CDR2 SVGAGI. The CDR3 totals 14 residues. V was clipped by 6 bases and J by 4 bases; unmatched bases: 5. CDR3 DNA sequence: TGTGCCAGCAGAGAGACAGGGGGCGCCTATGGCTACACCTTC. It codes for CASRETGGAYGYTF.

The CDR3 loop reads CASGTDRGLVQPQHF. In nucleotides, the CDR3 is TGTGCTAGTGGAACCGACAGGGGACTCGTCCAGCCCCAGCATTTT. V and J are TRBV12-5 and TRBJ1-5, with 8 bases that match TRBD1. CDR1 is LGHNT and CDR2 is FRNRAP in the germline V gene. V trimming: 6 bases; J trimming: 7 bases; junction bases outside the gene matches: 11. This CDR3 is built from 15 residues.

This clone turned up a few times. This chain uses TRBV2 with TRBJ2-7; D is unresolved. Trimming took off 11 bases at V and 5 bases at J, with 16 bases between the two ends. The CDR3 extends over 12 amino acids. Germline V gene sequence: CDR1 SNHLY, CDR2 FYNNEI. CDR3 protein: CASNDLRNEQYF. The CDR3 DNA reads as TGTGCCTCAAACGACTTGAGGAACGAGCAGTACTTC.

This clone was observed a handful of times. The J gene is TRBJ2-7, the V gene TRBV4-2; D is uncertain. V gave up 0 bases and J gave up 3 bases, with 6 bases separating them. CDR1 and CDR2 from the germline V gene are LGHNA and YNFKEQ. The CDR3 consists of 13 residues. CDR3 sequence (DNA): TGTGCCAGCAGCCAAGAGGCCAGCTACGAGCAGTACTTC. This translates into CASSQEASYEQYF.

The rearrangement links TRBV3-1 (or the pseudogene TRBV3-2) to TRBJ2-7; D is possibly TRBD1 (6 bases). Germline CDR1 reads LGHDT; CDR2 reads YNNKEL (reference sequence). The CDR3 runs 13 residues. Trimming removed 1 base from V and 4 bases from J, with 8 bases in between. The CDR3 spells CASSQGRGYEQYF. The CDR3 DNA sequence: TGTGCCAGCAGCCAAGGCAGGGGATACGAGCAGTACTTC.

The chain employs TRBV7-9 and TRBJ2-7; D is possibly TRBD1 (5 bases). Germline lookup yields CDR1 SEHNR and CDR2 FQNEAQ (reference sequence). Trimming removed 5 bases from V and 0 bases from J, with 20 bases in between. This CDR3 spans 17 amino acids. The CDR3 spells CASSLTYADSSSYEQYF. In DNA form, the CDR3 reads TGTGCCAGCAGCCTCACCTACGCCGACAGTAGCTCCTACGAGCAGTACTTC.

This clone has a handful of counts. CDR3 coding DNA: TGTGCCTGGAGCGTACAAGGACAGGCTGGCTACACCTTC. Translated, it gives CAWSVQGQAGYTF. The chain couples TRBV30 to TRBJ1-2; 7 nucleotides agree with TRBD1. V was pared by 3 bases and J by 7 bases, with 8 bases of the junction left unmatched. Germline CDR1 reads GTSNPN; CDR2 reads SVGIG (reference sequence). The CDR3 contains 13 residues.

The chain combines TRBV10-3 with TRBJ2-1; TRBD1 agrees at 10 bases. Per germline, CDR1 ENHRY and CDR2 SYGVKD. J was trimmed by 8 bases and V by 6 bases; bases with no gene match: 4. CDR3 size: 13 residues. The CDR3 protein is CAISLTGGDEQFF. The CDR3 coding sequence is TGTGCCATCAGCTTGACAGGGGGCGATGAGCAGTTCTTC.

V gene TRBV7-2 combines with J gene TRBJ2-5; 8 bases align to TRBD2. The CDR3 is 14 residues long. The V gene's germline CDR1 is SGHTA and CDR2 FQGNSA. After removal of 8 bases from V and 5 bases from J, the junction contained 10 bases not matched to a gene. CDR3 DNA: TGTGCCAGCGGACCCGGGGGGGCCTCGGAGACCCAGTACTTC. Its protein product is CASGPGGASETQYF.

This chain connects TRBV18 to TRBJ2-1, with 8 nucleotides matching TRBD2. The CDR3 runs to 17 residues. Germline V CDR1 and CDR2: KGHSH, LQKENI. The J segment lost 6 bases and the V segment lost 0 bases, leaving 10 bases of the junction unmatched. The DNA for the CDR3 is TGTGCCAGCTCACCACCGGGGTTAACGGGGGGGTCCAATGAGCAGTTCTTC. This translates into CASSPPGLTGGSNEQFF.

This rearrangement joins TRBV5-4 to TRBJ1-2; D is perhaps TRBD1 (5 bases). This CDR3 contains 15 residues. V lost 4 bases and J lost 4, with 17 bases in between. CDR1 SGHNT and CDR2 YYREEE come from the germline V gene (reference sequence). CDR3 loop: CASSPGWGGSYGYTF. DNA for the CDR3: TGTGCCAGCAGCCCGGGGTGGGGGGGTAGCTATGGCTACACCTTC.

The table lists this clone with a count of one. The chain couples TRBV20-1 to TRBJ1-3, with D hard to call. There are 15 residues in the CDR3. Germline CDR1 is DFQATT and CDR2 is SNEGSKA (reference sequence). Trimming removed 3 bases at V and 0 bases at J, with 12 bases between. CDR3 amino acids: CSASIGSSSGNTIYF. The CDR3 DNA reads as TGCAGTGCTAGTATCGGTTCTAGCTCTGGAAACACCATATATTTT.

The CDR3 DNA reads TGTGCCAGCAGTCGAACTAGCGGGGGGACCTCCTACGAGCAGTACTTC. Encoded protein: CASSRTSGGTSYEQYF. The chain joins TRBV6-6 to TRBJ2-7, with TRBD2 matching 12 bases. The CDR3 is 16 residues long. V trimming: 5 bases; J trimming: 0 bases; junction bases outside the gene matches: 5. Germline V gene sequence: CDR1 MNHNY, CDR2 SVGAGI (reference sequence).

This chain uses TRBV11-3 with TRBJ2-2; D ambiguous. The V gene's germline CDR1 is SGHNT and CDR2 YENEEA. This CDR3 contains 15 residues. V lost 5 bases and J lost 2, with 12 bases in between. The CDR3 DNA reads TGTGCCAGCAGCCGAGGTGGCAGTAACACCGGGGAGCTGTTTTTT. Protein sequence: CASSRGGSNTGELFF.

V gene TRBV19 combines with J gene TRBJ2-1, with TRBD2 identical over 7 bases. The CDR3 sequence is 19 residues long. The germline V gene encodes CDR1 LNHDA and CDR2 SQIVND (reference sequence). J was trimmed by 4 bases and V by 0 bases; bases with no gene match: 15. The CDR3 DNA sequence: TGTGCCAGTAGTATAGAGGGCAGGATCAGCGGGACGGGGTACAATGAGCAGTTCTTC. Protein: CASSIEGRISGTGYNEQFF.

This chain joins TRBV7-6 and TRBJ2-3; 10 nucleotides align to TRBD1. The CDR3 covers 15 residues. Germline values: CDR1 SGHVS, CDR2 FNYEAQ. V was pared by 3 bases and J by 2 bases, with 2 bases of the junction left unmatched. CDR3 DNA: TGTGCCAGCAGCTTGGGGACAGGGGCCACAGATACGCAGTATTTT. This sequence encodes CASSLGTGATDTQYF.